The entry below gives a single TCR beta chain sequence along with its context. The antigen it recognizes is unknown. Per-base quality was not reported, and no clone a single base away is much larger than it. This sample is drawn from a study of CD8 T cells in Susac syndrome (dated by TCRdb to about 2019). Context from the whole study: Repertoire sequencing was used to test whether CD8+ T cell activation and differentiation in Susac syndrome was antigen driven. The clonality of the CD8+ T cell repertoire was compared across approximately 12 healthy donors, some 14 Susac syndrome patients and around 16 multiple sclerosis patients. What the study reported, not specific to this receptor: The number of individuals in the TCR sequencing and HLA analysis was recognized as being relatively small.

Peripheral blood CD8+ and CD4+ T cells from healthy donors, Susac syndrome patients and multiple sclerosis patients were profiled using high-throughput TCR beta sequencing. Treatment-naive patients with stable or active relapsing-remitting disease fulfilling revised McDonald criteria were used as multiple sclerosis controls. Bulk CD8+ and CD4+ T cells were purified by magnetic negative isolation, while CD8+ TEMRA cells were enriched using FACS. Blood was drawn into EDTA tubes, processed within 24 hours, and PBMCs were isolated by density gradient centrifugation. PBMCs destined for TCR sequencing were cryopreserved in liquid nitrogen and later thawed in a 37 °C water bath. A purity of at least 90% was achieved for sorted or isolated CD4+, CD8+ and CD8+ TEMRA cells. V loses 0 bases of germline sequence and J loses 4 bases, and the interval between the two ends is 5 bases. Based on the germline V gene, the CDR1 and CDR2 sequences are SQVTM and ANQGSEA. The CDR3 runs 12 residues from the cysteine to the phenylalanine. The sequence is cut down to CDR3 DNA, 36 bases in frame from base 1.

RNA was extracted using the RNeasy kit, and roughly 0.5 to 1 microgram was reverse transcribed with random hexamers. The immunoSEQ multiplex PCR assay, which covers 54 Vbeta and 13 Jbeta segments, was used to amplify TCR beta CDR3 regions. PCR amplification bias was corrected using a synthetic template baseline for primer optimization and computational correction. Under the source paper's analysis protocol: Reads were annotated to V, D and J genes per IMGT and analyzed with immunoSEQ Analyzer, keeping only productive sequences. To calculate clonality, Shannon entropy was normalized by log2 of the number of productive unique sequences and then subtracted from one. For each patient and control, public and private clones were evaluated within the 100 most prevalent clones. A clone was defined as Susac-specific if it was absent from the healthy and MS cohorts, from roughly 980 published viral clones and from other ImmuneACCESS disease sequences. TCRdb reprocessing: public reads trimmed at Q25 with fastp, clones called with MiXCR, in-frame beta chains kept. One record per CDR3 amino acid sequence lists the most common genes and DNA. In this record, the V and J calls reflect TCRdb's handling and not the investigators' own analysis. This sample lists just over 150,000 distinct CDR3 sequences; around 96% were detected once. In total, the top ten clones hold more than 0.2% of the sample.

The source of this sequence is a human donor with multiple sclerosis. The source material was CD8+ T cells from PBMCs. The rearrangement combines TRBV29-1 with TRBJ2-3; the D gene is unclear. The bases are TGCAGCGTTGAAGAGGCGCCAGATACGCAGTATTTT. Translated, it reads CSVEEAPDTQYF.